This T cell receptor beta chain was identified during a study of graft-versus-host responses after intestinal transplantation. Study-level information: Once they had received anti-thymocyte globulin induction, all recipients took tacrolimus and steroids for about 3 years.

Produced via immunoSEQ multiplex PCR; TCRdb's table is partial and in-frame only. The table includes some 90,000 clones, around 84% detected once. The J segment lost 4 bases and the V segment lost 1 base, leaving 7 bases of the junction unmatched. The CDR3 covers 16 residues. From germline, CDR1 is LNHDA and CDR2 SQIVND (reference sequence). A remark on this clone: Its matching antigen is unknown.

This sequence originates from a human donor who received an intestinal transplant. Sequencing was performed on unstimulated CD4+ T cells sorted from spleen or lymph node cells, taken before intestinal transplant. The chain links TRBV19 to TRBJ1-1; TRBD1 agrees at 9 bases. The chain's CDR3 is CASSIGTGATVTEAFF. The CDR3 region has the DNA TGTGCCAGTAGTATAGGGACAGGGGCGACCGTCACTGAAGCTTTCTTT. The whole variable domain, remainder taken from reference TRBV19 and TRBJ1-1, is DGGITQSPKYLFRKEGQNVTLSCEQNLNHDAMYWYRQDPGQGLRLIYYSQIVNDFQKGDIAEGYSVSREKKESFPLTVTSAQKNPTAFYLCASSIGTGATVTEAFFGQGTRLTVV.